The sequence of this TCR beta chain was determined in a study of T-cell memory formation after mild COVID-19. Notes on the study in general: Contracting CD4+ clones sat mainly in CM and EM; CD8+ in EMRA.

TCRdb re-derived calls from the 5' RACE reads in MiXCR, one entry per CDR3 protein. The sample has more than 110,000 distinct CDR3 sequences, less than 25% seen once. The CDR3 is 17 residues long. The J segment lost 4 bases and the V segment lost 4 bases, leaving 10 bases of the junction unmatched. CDR1 is SEHNR, CDR2 FQNEAQ, per germline (reference sequence). For this clonotype: The antigen remains unidentified.

The chain is built from TRBV7-9 and TRBJ2-1, with TRBD2 identical over 10 bases. This clonotype was sampled from an adult woman who had mild COVID-19 (a few samples of this study predate the infection). Cell type and time point are not known. The sequenced material came from PBMCs or a T cell subset sorted from them (not recorded which). CDR3 in DNA: TGTGCCAGCAGCTCCGCCATCCGGACTAGCGGTTACAATGAGCAGTTCTTC. Its protein is CASSSAIRTSGYNEQFF.